The next 27 T cell receptor beta chains were all read from a single sample in a study of Ad26.COV2.S vaccination and SARS-CoV-2 variants. Treatment indicated: around 19 received Ad26.COV2.S at low or high dose, single or two shots; a few received placebo; per-sample allocation not given. Sampling happened 63 days after the first vaccine or placebo injection. Here immunoSEQ multiplex PCR was the method, and the copy in TCRdb shows in-frame clones only, minus some. The sample includes more than 300,000 clones, around 88% seen only once; the top ten take just under 5%. Source: peripheral blood, taken in a trial of Ad26.COV2.S vaccine versus placebo. These receptors came from a person aged 18-65 years who received the Ad26.COV2.S COVID-19 vaccine or a placebo.

The chain has TRBV5-6 and TRBJ2-6; D is perhaps TRBD1 (5 bases). Germline loops: CDR1 SGHDT, CDR2 YYEEEE. Trimming left V 3 bases short and J 2 bases short, with 15 bases between. CDR3 length: 17 residues. The CDR3 loop is CASSSDWVRAGANVLTF. Here the CDR3 DNA reads TGTGCCAGCAGCTCCGATTGGGTCAGGGCTGGGGCCAACGTCCTGACTTTC.

Turning to this clone: Additional DNA sequences in this sample encode the identical CDR3. The chain couples TRBV3-1 (or the pseudogene TRBV3-2) to TRBJ1-2; TRBD1 matches 10 bases. The CDR3 is 13 residues long. Germline CDR1 is LGHDT and CDR2 is YNNKEL (reference sequence). The V and J ends lost 3 bases and 6 bases, in that order; junction bases with no gene match: 1. The CDR3 loop reads CASSHGTGDGYTF. The CDR3 nucleotides are TGTGCCAGCAGCCATGGGACAGGGGATGGCTACACCTTC.

The chain couples TRBV5-1 to TRBJ2-7, with TRBD2 matching 12 bases. Germline-derived CDR1 and CDR2 are SGHRS and YFSETQ. There are 19 residues in the CDR3. V was pared by 1 base and J by 3 bases, with 14 bases of the junction left unmatched. As DNA, the CDR3 is TGCGCCAGCAGCTTGACCCGCGGAGGGCTAGCGGGAGGGAGCTACGAGCAGTACTTC. Protein product: CASSLTRGGLAGGSYEQYF.

The CDR3 sequence is CASSLGSSRAQETQYF. CDR3 coding DNA: TGTGCCAGCAGCTTAGGATCGTCCCGGGCCCAAGAGACCCAGTACTTC. V is TRBV7-8 and J is TRBJ2-5, with D uncertain. The germline V and J ends were trimmed by 1 base and 1 base, with 13 bases remaining between them. There are 16 residues in the CDR3. The germline V gene has CDR1 SGHVS and CDR2 FQNEAQ.

The count of this clone is one. The CDR3 nucleotides are TGTGCCAGCAGCTTGTTTACCCGAAGGACAGGGGGAATTGGGGAGCTGTTTTTT. This sequence encodes CASSLFTRRTGGIGELFF. J is TRBJ2-2 and V is TRBV5-8; 10 bases match TRBD1. The CDR3 contains 18 residues. The V segment lost 1 base and the J segment 8 bases; nucleotides outside the gene matches: 14. CDR1 SGHTS and CDR2 YDEGEE come from the germline V gene.

The chain employs TRBV14 and TRBJ2-3; perhaps TRBD1 as D (5 bases). The V end was cut by 5 bases, the J end by 4 bases, with 16 bases between. Germline V CDR1 and CDR2: SGHDN, FVKESK. The CDR3 is 15 residues long. The CDR3: CASSVQGAAADTQYF. CDR3 DNA sequence: TGTGCCAGCAGCGTCCAGGGTGCGGCCGCAGATACGCAGTATTTT.

This chain connects TRBV5-1 to TRBJ2-1; D gene unclear. The V gene lost 2 bases and the J gene lost 2 bases, with 11 bases spanning the gap. The CDR3 has 15 residues. Germline CDR1 reads SGHRS; CDR2 reads YFSETQ. In nucleotides, the CDR3 is TGCGCCAGCAGCTTTTCACAGATTGCCTACAATGAGCAGTTCTTC. Translating it yields CASSFSQIAYNEQFF.

This sequence joins TRBV6-6 and TRBJ1-5; no clear D. The CDR3 has 14 residues. The germline V and J ends were trimmed by 2 bases and 5 bases, with 10 bases remaining between them. Germline V gene lookup returns CDR1 MNHNY and CDR2 SVGAGI (reference sequence). The CDR3 DNA is TGTGCCAGCAGTTACAGGAAGGAGGATCAGCCCCAGCATTTT. Translation gives CASSYRKEDQPQHF.

The J gene is TRBJ2-6, the V gene TRBV3-1 (or the pseudogene TRBV3-2); D not certain. CDR1 LGHDT and CDR2 YNNKEL come from the germline V gene (reference sequence). The CDR3 sequence is 17 residues long. V shed 0 bases and J shed 3 bases, with 12 bases lying between them. The CDR3 DNA reads TGTGCCAGCAGCCAAGAGACGGTGGGGATTGGGGCCAACGTCCTGACTTTC. This codes for CASSQETVGIGANVLTF.

The chain is built from TRBV7-2 and TRBJ2-3, with TRBD2 as a possible D gene (5 bases). This CDR3 contains 15 residues. The germline CDR1 and CDR2 sequences are SGHTA and FQGNSA. The V and J ends lost 5 bases and 2 bases respectively, with 14 bases between them. CDR3 nucleotide sequence: TGTGCCAGCAGCCCCTATTCGGGATTCACAGATACGCAGTATTTT. Translated, it gives CASSPYSGFTDTQYF.

J is TRBJ2-3 and V is TRBV7-9, with 7 bases lining up with TRBD1. The CDR3 spans 14 residues. Germline CDR1 and CDR2: SEHNR and FQNEAQ (reference sequence). Losses at the gene ends were 3 bases for V and 5 bases for J; bases not matched to a gene: 5. The CDR3 bases are TGTGCCAGCAGCTTGGGGGCAGGGGGAGATACGCAGTATTTT. This codes for CASSLGAGGDTQYF.

The chain links TRBV5-4 to TRBJ2-5; no firm D call. Trimming stripped 0 bases from V and 3 bases from J, with 6 bases between. The CDR3 loop spans 13 amino acids. Looked up from germline, CDR1 is SGHNT and CDR2 is YYREEE (reference sequence). CDR3 DNA sequence: TGTGCCAGCAGCTTGGGTTCAGAAGAGACCCAGTACTTC. This translates into CASSLGSEETQYF. Full variable domain (remainder filled in from reference TRBV5-4 and TRBJ2-5): ETGVTQSPTHLIKTRGQQVTLRCSSQSGHNTVSWYQQALGQGPQFIFQYYREEENGRGNFPPRFSGLQFPNYSSELNVNALELDDSALYLCASSLGSEETQYFGPGTRLLVL.

The chain joins TRBV13 to TRBJ1-1; D gene unclear. Germline V gene sequence: CDR1 PRHDT, CDR2 FYEKMQ (reference sequence). The CDR3 runs to 14 residues. Trimming pared 0 bases from V and 1 base from J, leaving 6 bases between. This chain's CDR3 is CASSLGQPNTEAFF. DNA of the CDR3: TGTGCCAGCAGCTTAGGACAGCCGAACACTGAAGCTTTCTTT.

The rearrangement joins TRBV5-1 to TRBJ2-7; 9 bases agree with TRBD1. V lost 3 bases, J lost 5 bases, and 12 bases stayed unmatched. Germline V gene sequence: CDR1 SGHRS, CDR2 YFSETQ. This CDR3 has 16 residues. DNA for the CDR3: TGCGCCAGCAGCTCTACACCGGGACAGGGTTTTAACGAGCAGTACTTC. This translates into CASSSTPGQGFNEQYF.

This sequence joins TRBV5-4 and TRBJ2-3; D assignment may be TRBD1 or TRBD2 (7 bases each). In germline, CDR1 is SGHNT, CDR2 YYREEE (reference sequence). Trimming shortened V by 4 bases and J by 3 bases, and 15 bases separated the two germline ends. The CDR3 runs to 15 residues. The CDR3 reads CASSPGGARTDTQYF. In nucleotides, the CDR3 is TGTGCCAGCAGCCCAGGGGGGGCCCGAACAGATACGCAGTATTTT.

The chain employs TRBV27 and TRBJ2-7; TRBD1 is a possible D gene (5 bases). Per the germline V gene, CDR1 is MNHEY and CDR2 is SMNVEV (reference sequence). The V end was cut by 5 bases, the J end by 1 base, with 9 bases between. CDR3 size: 13 residues. CDR3 region: CASSPQGSYEQYF. CDR3 coding DNA: TGTGCCAGCAGTCCCCAGGGATCCTACGAGCAGTACTTC.

V and J are TRBV5-6 and TRBJ1-2, with D possibly TRBD1 on 5 matching bases. Trimming cost V 1 base and J 5 bases, with 12 bases left between them. CDR3 size: 14 residues. Germline values: CDR1 SGHDT, CDR2 YYEEEE. The CDR3 coding sequence is TGTGCCAGCAGCTTGCCTCTGGACACTTATGGCTACACCTTC. Its protein product is CASSLPLDTYGYTF.

This chain uses TRBV19 with TRBJ1-5, with 8 bases that match TRBD1. V lost 2 bases and J lost 6; bases outside the gene matches: 12. This CDR3 is 17 amino acids long. Per the germline V gene, CDR1 is LNHDA and CDR2 is SQIVND (reference sequence). CDR3 region: CASSIMRETGAIQPQHF. The CDR3 coding sequence is TGTGCCAGTAGTATAATGAGGGAGACAGGGGCGATTCAGCCCCAGCATTTT.

This clone was detected only once. This chain uses TRBV24-1 with TRBJ2-2, with D tentatively TRBD2 (7 bases). CDR3 size: 15 residues. V lost 2 bases and J 5 bases, leaving 11 bases between the germline ends. Germline values: CDR1 KGHDR, CDR2 SFDVKD. The CDR3 nucleotides read TGTGCCACCAGTGATTCACAGGGAGGGACCGGGGAGCTGTTTTTT. Protein sequence: CATSDSQGGTGELFF.

This chain's CDR3 is CASSISYSNQPQHF. In DNA form, the CDR3 reads TGTGCCAGTTCTATTAGTTATAGCAATCAGCCCCAGCATTTT. The rearrangement joins TRBV19 to TRBJ1-5; no firm D call. This CDR3 region has 14 residues. V lost 8 bases and J lost 0, with 11 bases in between. CDR1 LNHDA and CDR2 SQIVND come from the germline V gene (reference sequence).

This clone was observed once. The chain has TRBV15 and TRBJ2-5; D unclear. The germline CDR1 and CDR2 sequences are LNHNV and YYDKDF (reference sequence). V was shortened by 0 bases and J by 2 bases, with 10 bases between the two germline ends. This CDR3 is built from 15 residues. CDR3 region: CATSRDTVIQETQYF. CDR3 nucleotide sequence: TGTGCCACCAGCAGAGATACAGTTATACAAGAGACCCAGTACTTC.

The chain employs TRBV4-3 and TRBJ1-4, with a tentative D call TRBD1 (6 bases). The length of the CDR3 is 17 residues. Germline CDR1 reads LGHNA; CDR2 reads YSLEER. With 0 bases removed from V and 8 bases from J, the gap between germline ends came to 19 bases. The CDR3 bases are TGCGCCAGCAGCCAAGACCACCAGGGGACGGCAGAGGAAAAACTGTTTTTT. It specifies CASSQDHQGTAEEKLFF.

The V gene is TRBV28, the J gene TRBJ1-6; 7 nucleotides match TRBD1. This CDR3 is built from 15 residues. Germline CDR1 and CDR2: MDHEN and SYDVKM. Germline trimming cut 5 bases from V and 8 bases from J; bases unmatched to any gene: 9. The CDR3: CASSGPGQQYSPLHF. The CDR3 nucleotides are TGTGCCAGCAGTGGGCCGGGACAGCAGTATTCACCCCTCCACTTT.

This clone was observed a single time. This chain joins TRBV6-6 and TRBJ1-4; TRBD1 might be the D (5 bases). The V and J ends lost 0 bases and 6 bases respectively, with 14 bases between them. Germline V gene sequence: CDR1 MNHNY, CDR2 SVGAGI (reference sequence). CDR3 length equals 16 residues. The CDR3 DNA follows: TGTGCCAGCAGTTACTCGCTTCGGGACGGGGATGAAAAACTGTTTTTT. Residues: CASSYSLRDGDEKLFF.

On this clone: The limits of the CDR3 on the DNA are not certain, so only TCRdb's listed CDR3 is given. J is TRBJ2-1 and V is TRBV29-1; the table assigns TRBD1, which was not confirmed against the DNA. The CDR3 adds up to 11 amino acids, both ends counted. CDR1 and CDR2 (germline): SQVTM, ANQGSEA. The CDR3 protein is CSVGQGAPKFF.

The CDR3 DNA reads as TGCGCCAGCAGCCCGGACAGGGGGGGTTCCCATGGCTACACCTTC. This codes for CASSPDRGGSHGYTF. V usage is TRBV4-3 and J usage is TRBJ1-2; 10 bases fit TRBD1. Germline CDR1 and CDR2: LGHNA and YSLEER. The CDR3 extends over 15 amino acids. With V trimmed by 4 bases and J by 6 bases, 8 bases remained unmatched.

This rearrangement joins TRBV3-1 (or the pseudogene TRBV3-2) to TRBJ2-1, with TRBD2 matching over 9 bases. This CDR3 is built from 17 residues. Germline V gives CDR1 LGHDT, CDR2 YNNKEL (reference sequence). J gave up 4 bases and V 1 base, and 8 bases lay outside the gene matches. As DNA, the CDR3 is TGTGCCAGCAGCCAAGTTAATGGACTAGCGATATACAATGAGCAGTTCTTC. Protein: CASSQVNGLAIYNEQFF.